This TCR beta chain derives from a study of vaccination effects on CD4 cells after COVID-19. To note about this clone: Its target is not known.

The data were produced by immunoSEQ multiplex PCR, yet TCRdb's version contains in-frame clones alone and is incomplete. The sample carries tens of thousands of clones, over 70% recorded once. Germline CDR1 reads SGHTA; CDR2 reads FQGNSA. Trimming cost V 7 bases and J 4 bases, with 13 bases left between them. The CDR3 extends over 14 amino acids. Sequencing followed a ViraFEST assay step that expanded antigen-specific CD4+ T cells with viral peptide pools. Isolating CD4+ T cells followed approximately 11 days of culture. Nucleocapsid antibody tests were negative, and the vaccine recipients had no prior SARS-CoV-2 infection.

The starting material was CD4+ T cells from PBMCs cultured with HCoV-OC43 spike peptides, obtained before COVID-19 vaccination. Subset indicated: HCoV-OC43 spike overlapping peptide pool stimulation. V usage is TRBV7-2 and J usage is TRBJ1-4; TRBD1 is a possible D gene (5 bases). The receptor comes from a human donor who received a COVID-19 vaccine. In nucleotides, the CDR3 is TGTGCCAGCACCTTCCCGGGACTTAATGAAAAACTGTTTTTT. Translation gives CASTFPGLNEKLFF.